This T cell receptor (beta chain) was sequenced for a study of cytomegalovirus exposure and HLA in healthy donors. Assay: immunoSEQ multiplex PCR; the TCRdb copy retains only in-frame clones and omits some. The table has 180,000 or so clones, roughly 86% seen once. CDR3 length: 12 amino acids. Germline V gene sequence: CDR1 SGHTS, CDR2 YDEGEE. V lost 0 bases and J lost 7, with 8 bases in between. The sequenced sample consisted of PBMCs. This chain joins TRBV5-8 and TRBJ2-7, with a tentative D call TRBD1 (6 bases). The receptor comes from a man aged 18 to 35 in good health and CMV-seropositive. The CDR3 spells CASSLEQGEQYF. The DNA of the CDR3 is TGTGCCAGCAGCTTGGAACAGGGAGAGCAGTACTTC. The full variable domain, with the rest looked up from reference TRBV5-8 and TRBJ2-7, is EAGVTQSPTHLIKTRGQQATLRCSPISGHTSVYWYQQALGLGLQFLLWYDEGEERNRGNFPPRFSGRQFPNYSSELNVNALELEDSALYLCASSLEQGEQYFGPGTRLTVT.